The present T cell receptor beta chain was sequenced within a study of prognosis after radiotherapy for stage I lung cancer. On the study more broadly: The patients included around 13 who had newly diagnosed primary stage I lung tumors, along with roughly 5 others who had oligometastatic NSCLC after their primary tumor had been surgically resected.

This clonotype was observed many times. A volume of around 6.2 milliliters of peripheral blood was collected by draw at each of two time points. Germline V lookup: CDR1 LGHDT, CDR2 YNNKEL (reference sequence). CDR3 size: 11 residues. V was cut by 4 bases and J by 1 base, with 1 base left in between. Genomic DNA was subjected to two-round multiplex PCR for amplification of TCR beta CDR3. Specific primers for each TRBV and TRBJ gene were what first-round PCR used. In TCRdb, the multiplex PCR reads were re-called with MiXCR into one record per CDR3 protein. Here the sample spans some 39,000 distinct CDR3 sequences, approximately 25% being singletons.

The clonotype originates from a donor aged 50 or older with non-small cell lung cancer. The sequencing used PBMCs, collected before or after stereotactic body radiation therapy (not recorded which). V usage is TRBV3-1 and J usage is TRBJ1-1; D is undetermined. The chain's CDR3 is CASSRNTEAFF. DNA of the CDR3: TGTGCCAGCAGCCGGAACACTGAAGCTTTCTTT.